This T cell receptor beta chain comes out of a study of blood T cell repertoires in COVID-19. Looking at the study overall: Acute and convalescent COVID-19 samples came from the United States, Italy and Spain. Sources were T cells, B-cell-depleted T cells, or PBMCs; the material itself was cDNA or gDNA.

This clone was found once. Per the germline V gene, CDR1 is SGHTA and CDR2 is FQGNSA. The CDR3 has 13 amino acids. Trimming cost V 5 bases and J 4 bases, with 10 bases left between them. The data were produced by immunoSEQ multiplex PCR, yet TCRdb's version contains in-frame clones alone and is incomplete. Of about 130,000 clones in the sample, roughly 85% are singletons; the top ten hold 25% to 30%. This chain links TRBV7-2 with TRBJ2-3; no clear D gene. This sequence originates from an elderly woman with acute or convalescent COVID-19. The specimen sequenced was peripheral blood. CDR3 coding DNA: TGTGCCAGCAGCCGCGGTGCGGCAGATACGCAGTATTTT. Its translation: CASSRGAADTQYF.